This record looks at one T cell receptor beta chain sequence and its context. These data are taken from a study of blood T cell repertoires in COVID-19. Study in general: From the United States, Italy and Spain came samples of acute and convalescent COVID-19.

Trimming left V 6 bases short and J 6 bases short, with 15 bases between. CDR1 is MNHEY, CDR2 SVGEGT, per germline. The CDR3 spans 14 residues. Authors' processing steps: Nucleated cell number was recorded as an estimate derived from reference gene primer amplification. Using immunoSEQ multiplex PCR, the repertoire was profiled, and TCRdb retains in-frame clones only, with some absent. The V and J calls and clone size were taken over from that table, and D and trimming were inferred from the DNA. The table shows around 30,000 clones, with about 89% occurring only once. The sequenced sample was peripheral blood. V is TRBV6-2 or TRBV6-3 and J is TRBJ1-5; a possible D gene is TRBD1 (6 bases). This receptor was taken from a woman in her thirties or forties with active or convalescent COVID-19. CDR3 nucleotide sequence: TGTGCCAGCAGCCCAGGACAGCTCAGTCAGCCCCAGCATTTT. Encoded protein: CASSPGQLSQPQHF.